This T cell receptor (beta chain) was retrieved from a study of post-analysis software for immune sequencing data. On the study more broadly: Relapsing-remitting, secondary progressive and progressive-relapsing multiple sclerosis were all included among the disease courses.

The CDR3 runs 16 residues. V was clipped by 3 bases and J by 5 bases; unmatched bases: 8. Notes on this clonotype: The antigen remains undetermined.

Unique molecular identifiers were built into the TCR beta cDNA libraries. Hundreds of thousands of cDNA molecules came from around 1 to 10 million T cells. TCRdb called the PCR reads again in MiXCR, with one record for every CDR3 protein. Of around 700,000 distinct CDR3 sequences listed, more than 50% were seen once; the top ten hold 10% to 12%. The study's findings and limits: Comparison with controls showed significantly lower normalized Chao1 diversity in multiple sclerosis patients. TRBV5-6, TRBV5-1 and TRBV20-1 were among five TRBV segments more frequent in patients than controls. F measure clustering grouped samples strongly by preparation batch.

This clonotype was obtained from a girl aged 2 to 9 with multiple sclerosis. Sequenced: blood. The V and J genes are TRBV12-3 or TRBV12-4 and TRBJ2-1; 9 positions agree with TRBD2. CDR3 loop: CASSFTGGRANNEQFF. CDR3 DNA sequence: TGTGCCAGCAGTTTTACGGGCGGGAGGGCCAACAATGAGCAGTTCTTC.